A selection of T cell receptor beta chains follows, all from one sample in a study of OX40 agonist ivuxolimab in advanced cancers. Clones were sequenced by immunoSEQ multiplex PCR, and TCRdb holds only the in-frame ones, with some missing. Of roughly 67,000 clones in the sample, around 80% were seen once. The specimen comprised CD4+ or CD8+ T cells sorted from blood, sampled in a trial of the OX40 agonist ivuxolimab. The receptors shown here come from an adult with an advanced solid tumor such as melanoma, head and neck, liver or kidney cancer. Each CDR3 is given with its conserved first and last residue. D genes are given only for firm matches. Where a row states a size, it is once, few, many or the class of an expanded clone; other rows omit it.

j_gene,abundance,v_gene,len,d_gene,CDR3aa,CDR3nt
TRBJ1-1,-,TRBV19,14,TRBD1,CASRRGQGITEAFF,TGTGCCAGTAGGAGGGGACAGGGCATCACTGAAGCTTTCTTT
TRBJ1-6,few,TRBV4-2,12,-,CASSQSNSPLHF,TGTGCCAGCAGCCAAAGTAATTCACCCCTCCACTTT
TRBJ2-7,-,TRBV28,13,-,CASSLAGTYEQYF,TGTGCCAGCAGTTTAGCGGGGACCTACGAGCAGTACTTC
TRBJ2-2,-,TRBV6-6,13,-,CASSRGPPGELFF,TGTGCCAGCAGCCGGGGCCCCCCCGGGGAGCTGTTTTTT
TRBJ2-5,-,TRBV7-6,16,-,CASSPTVASESGTQYF,TGTGCCAGCAGCCCCACCGTGGCTAGCGAGTCGGGGACCCAGTACTTC
TRBJ2-7,-,TRBV11-3,12,-,CASSLGHNEQYF,TGTGCCAGCAGCTTAGGTCACAACGAGCAGTACTTC
TRBJ2-7,few,TRBV7-2,13,-,CASSLGRPYEQYF,TGTGCCAGCAGCTTGGGGCGGCCCTACGAGCAGTACTTC
TRBJ2-7,-,TRBV7-3,13,TRBD1,CASSDGQGHEQYF,TGTGCCAGCAGCGACGGACAGGGCCACGAGCAGTACTTC
TRBJ2-1,-,TRBV6-5,14,-,CASRTNRDPSEQFF,TGTGCCAGCAGAACGAACAGGGACCCCAGTGAGCAGTTCTTC
TRBJ2-1,few,TRBV11-3,16,-,CASSLDGGRSDTEQFF,TGTGCCAGCAGCTTAGATGGGGGGCGCTCCGATACTGAGCAGTTCTTC